The rows below give T cell receptor beta chains drawn from one sample of a study of blood T cell repertoires in COVID-19. Libraries were prepared by immunoSEQ multiplex PCR; TCRdb keeps only in-frame clonotypes and omits some of them. The sample carries 65,000 or so clones, about 77% recorded once. The sample taken for sequencing was peripheral blood. The receptors shown here come from a human donor in a cohort sampled during active COVID-19. Each CDR3 is given with its conserved first and last residue. Fields, in order: clone size, J gene, D gene, V gene, CDR3 DNA, CDR3 protein. The D gene is left open where the match is weak. Size is stated for part of the rows, as once, few or many counts, or as a class when the clone is expanded.

size: many
J: TRBJ2-7
D: -
V: TRBV11-2
DNA: TGTGCCAGCAGCTCAGGTCTCCTCTACGAGCAGTACTTC
CDR3: CASSSGLLYEQYF

size: -
J: TRBJ2-5
D: TRBD2
V: TRBV7-2
DNA: TGTGCCAGCAGCTTAACGGCGGGGGGGCCAGAGACCCAGTACTTC
CDR3: CASSLTAGGPETQYF

size: -
J: TRBJ2-7
D: TRBD2
V: TRBV6-5
DNA: TGTGCCAGCAGGGCGGGACTAGCTCTTCAGCAGTACTTC
CDR3: CASRAGLALQQYF

size: -
J: TRBJ2-7
D: TRBD1
V: TRBV11-3
DNA: TGTGCCGGACCGGGGACAGTTAGCTCCTACGAGCAGTACTTC
CDR3: CAGPGTVSSYEQYF

size: -
J: TRBJ2-7
D: -
V: TRBV28
DNA: TGTGCCAGCACTTCGGACATCGCCTACGAGCAGTACTTC
CDR3: CASTSDIAYEQYF

size: -
J: TRBJ2-7
D: TRBD2
V: TRBV5-1
DNA: TGCGCCAGCAGCCATATCGGAACTAGCGATTACGAGCAGTACTTC
CDR3: CASSHIGTSDYEQYF

size: -
J: TRBJ1-2
D: TRBD1
V: TRBV6-5
DNA: TGTGCCAGCCGACCTGTGGGACAGGGACGAGGAGGCTACACCTTC
CDR3: CASRPVGQGRGGYTF

size: -
J: TRBJ1-2
D: -
V: TRBV6-5
DNA: TGTGCCAGCAGGCCGGATGGGGGGGCTGGTTATGGCTACACCTTC
CDR3: CASRPDGGAGYGYTF

size: -
J: TRBJ2-1
D: -
V: TRBV7-2
DNA: TGTGCCAGCAGCTTAGTGAGAGGCTACAATGAGCAGTTCTTC
CDR3: CASSLVRGYNEQFF

size: -
J: TRBJ2-7
D: TRBD2
V: TRBV7-8
DNA: TGTGCCAGCAGCTTAGTCGCTAGCGGGAGCCCTACTGGAAAGCAGTACTTC
CDR3: CASSLVASGSPTGKQYF

size: -
J: TRBJ1-2
D: -
V: TRBV7-9
DNA: TGTGCCAGTACGACAGGCCGAGTCTACACCTTC
CDR3: CASTTGRVYTF

size: -
J: TRBJ2-1
D: TRBD2
V: TRBV24-1
DNA: TGTGCCACCAGTGTCCTTAGCGGGAGCTCCTACAATGAGCAGTTCTTC
CDR3: CATSVLSGSSYNEQFF

size: -
J: TRBJ1-6
D: TRBD1
V: TRBV10-2
DNA: TGCGCCAGCAGTGAGGAATTCGGGACAGGGAGTTCACCCCTCCACTTT
CDR3: CASSEEFGTGSSPLHF

size: -
J: TRBJ2-7
D: TRBD2
V: TRBV24-1
DNA: TGTGCCACCAGTGGGGACCGTTCTAGCGGGAGAGAAGCTCTCCACTTC
CDR3: CATSGDRSSGREALHF

size: -
J: TRBJ2-2
D: TRBD1
V: TRBV5-1
DNA: TGCGCCAGCAGCTTGGTCCAGGGGGCGCTAGGGGAGCTGTTTTTT
CDR3: CASSLVQGALGELFF

size: -
J: TRBJ1-1
D: TRBD1
V: TRBV29-1
DNA: TGCAGCGTTGAGGCCAGGGGGTTGGACACTGAAGCTTTCTTT
CDR3: CSVEARGLDTEAFF

size: -
J: TRBJ1-1
D: -
V: TRBV19
DNA: TGTGCCAGTAGTATCGCAGGGGACGATCCTGAAGCTTTCTTT
CDR3: CASSIAGDDPEAFF

size: -
J: TRBJ2-5
D: TRBD1
V: TRBV6-2/TRBV6-3
DNA: TGTGCCAGCAGTTACTCGATGACAGGGAAGGTGGAAGAGACCCAGTACTTC
CDR3: CASSYSMTGKVEETQYF

size: -
J: TRBJ1-5
D: TRBD1
V: TRBV18
DNA: TGTGCCAGCTCACGACAGGGGGGGGCCGATCAGCCCCAGCATTTT
CDR3: CASSRQGGADQPQHF

size: -
J: TRBJ2-2
D: -
V: TRBV5-6
DNA: TGTGCCAGCAGCTTGAGCCAGAGGGGGGAGCTGTTTTTT
CDR3: CASSLSQRGELFF